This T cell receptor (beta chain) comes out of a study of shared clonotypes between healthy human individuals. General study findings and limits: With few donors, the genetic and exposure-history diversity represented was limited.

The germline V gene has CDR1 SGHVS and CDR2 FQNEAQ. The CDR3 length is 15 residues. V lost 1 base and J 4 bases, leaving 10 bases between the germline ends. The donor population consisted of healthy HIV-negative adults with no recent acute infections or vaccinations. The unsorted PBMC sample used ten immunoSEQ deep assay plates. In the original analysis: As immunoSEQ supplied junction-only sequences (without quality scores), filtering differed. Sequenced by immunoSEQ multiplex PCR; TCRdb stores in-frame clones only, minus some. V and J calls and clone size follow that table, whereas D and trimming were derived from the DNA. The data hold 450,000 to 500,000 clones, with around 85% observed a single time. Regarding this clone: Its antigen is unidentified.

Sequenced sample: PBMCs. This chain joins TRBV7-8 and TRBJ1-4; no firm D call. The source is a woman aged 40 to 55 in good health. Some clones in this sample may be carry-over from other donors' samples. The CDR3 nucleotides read TGTGCCAGCAGCTTAGAGGGTACGCGTAATGAAAAACTGTTTTTT. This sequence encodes CASSLEGTRNEKLFF.